This T cell receptor (beta chain) is from a study of blood T cell repertoires in COVID-19. Study in general: Collection of acute and convalescent COVID-19 samples took place in the United States, Italy and Spain. T cells, B-cell-depleted T cells, or PBMCs provided the cDNA or gDNA that served as material.

Germline lookup yields CDR1 SGHVS and CDR2 FNYEAQ. Trimming removed 5 bases from V and 5 bases from J, with 19 bases in between. This CDR3 contains 15 residues. Authors' processing steps: Nucleated cell counts were estimated from reference gene primer amplification. Assay used: immunoSEQ multiplex PCR; TCRdb lists only in-frame clones, some missing. Clonal size and the V and J genes are those of that table, whereas D and trimming came from the DNA. Here the sample spans tens of thousands of clones, roughly 80% being singletons. This TCR derives from a woman of 80 years or more with acute or convalescent COVID-19. This rearrangement joins TRBV7-6 to TRBJ2-7, with a tentative D call TRBD2 (6 bases). Sequences were obtained from peripheral blood. The CDR3 DNA sequence: TGTGCCAGCAGCAGCGACTCGACTAGTAGGCACGAGCAGTACTTC. Translated: CASSSDSTSRHEQYF.